These 28 T cell receptor beta chains were all obtained from the same sample, sequenced in a study of T cell repertoires in ileal Crohn's disease. Sample time point: neoterminal ileum biopsy at postoperative endoscopy, about 6 months after surgery. The data were produced by immunoSEQ multiplex PCR, yet TCRdb's version contains in-frame clones alone and is incomplete. The sample has some 60,000 clones; roughly 91% are singletons. Sequenced: ileal tissue. These receptor sequences come from an adult with Crohn's disease.

The chain carries TRBV21-1 and TRBJ2-1; TRBD2, the table's D call, was not compared with the DNA. TRBV21-1 counts as a pseudogene. This CDR3 is built from 14 residues. In nucleotides, the CDR3 is TGTGCCAGCATCGTGGGACTAGCGGGGGAGGAGCAGTTCTTC. Amino acids: CASIVGLAGEEQFF.

The V and J genes are TRBV9 and TRBJ2-4; 7 nucleotides agree with TRBD1. The length of the CDR3 is 15 residues. CDR1 and CDR2 (germline): SGDLS, YYNGEE. V lost 0 bases, J lost 8 bases, and 8 bases stayed unmatched. The CDR3 spells CASSVAWTGFDIQYF. The DNA for the CDR3 is TGTGCCAGCAGCGTAGCTTGGACAGGATTTGACATTCAGTACTTC.

This clone was recorded once. The CDR3 spells CASHDGTPNTEAFF. The CDR3 DNA reads TGTGCCAGCCACGACGGGACACCGAACACTGAAGCTTTCTTT. This rearrangement joins TRBV2 to TRBJ1-1, with a weak D call TRBD1 (6 bases). The CDR3 spans 14 residues. The ends were cut back, 8 bases at V and 1 base at J, with 14 bases in the middle. Germline V gene data show CDR1 as SNHLY and CDR2 as FYNNEI.

The J gene is TRBJ1-1, the V gene TRBV5-6, with D possibly TRBD1 on 5 matching bases. Trimming took off 3 bases at V and 11 bases at J, with 14 bases between the two ends. The length of the CDR3 is 12 residues. CDR1 is SGHDT, CDR2 YYEEEE, per germline. CDR3 DNA: TGTGCCAGCAGCTCCCAGGGTATGGGGGCTTTCTTT. Translating gives CASSSQGMGAFF.

The gene calls are TRBV6-5 and TRBJ1-5; D perhaps matches TRBD1 (6 bases). Trimming shortened V by 4 bases and J by 0 bases, and 10 bases separated the two germline ends. This CDR3 comprises 15 residues. Germline V gene lookup returns CDR1 MNHEY and CDR2 SVGAGI. The CDR3 reads CASSSYRDSNQPQHF. CDR3 in DNA: TGTGCCAGCAGTTCTTACAGGGATAGCAATCAGCCCCAGCATTTT.

The chain joins TRBV7-2 to TRBJ1-1; 7 positions match TRBD1. V dropped 6 bases and J dropped 8; count of bases not matched to a gene: 6. This CDR3 contains 12 residues. CDR1 is SGHTA, CDR2 FQGNSA, per germline. Written as DNA, the CDR3 is TGTGCCAGCAGTAGGAGGGGGCCAGAAGCTTTCTTT. Protein product: CASSRRGPEAFF.

This chain uses TRBV7-6 with TRBJ1-2; D gene ambiguous. CDR1 and CDR2 from the germline V gene are SGHVS and FNYEAQ. The CDR3 is made up of 13 amino acids. Trimming removed 4 bases from V and 3 bases from J, with 9 bases in between. CDR3 amino acids: CASSSPRDYGYTF. CDR3 bases: TGTGCCAGCAGCTCCCCTCGGGACTATGGCTACACCTTC.

The chain carries TRBV5-1 and TRBJ2-7; D is perhaps TRBD2 (6 bases). Trimming removed 4 bases from V and 0 bases from J, with 8 bases in between. Looked up from germline, CDR1 is SGHRS and CDR2 is YFSETQ. This CDR3 is 13 amino acids long. CDR3 nucleotide sequence: TGCGCCAGCAGCGAGACTAGCTCCTACGAGCAGTACTTC. This sequence encodes CASSETSSYEQYF. Complete variable domain (other parts from reference TRBV5-1 and TRBJ2-7): KAGVTQTPRYLIKTRGQQVTLSCSPISGHRSVSWYQQTPGQGLQFLFEYFSETQRNKGNFPGRFSGRQFSNSRSEMNVSTLELGDSALYLCASSETSSYEQYFGPGTRLTVT.

This chain links TRBV5-6 with TRBJ1-2; D is perhaps TRBD1 (5 bases). V was pared by 0 bases and J by 7 bases, with 16 bases between. This CDR3 is built from 15 residues. CDR1 is SGHDT and CDR2 is YYEEEE in the germline V gene. CDR3 DNA sequence: TGTGCCAGCAGCTTGGAAATCAGGGTGGAACGTGGCTACACCTTC. This gives the protein CASSLEIRVERGYTF.

The rearrangement links TRBV15 to TRBJ1-2; D is unclear. V was shortened by 4 bases and J by 8 bases, with 17 bases between the two germline ends. The CDR3 extends over 14 amino acids. Germline loops: CDR1 LNHNV, CDR2 YYDKDF (reference sequence). The CDR3 is CATSIIGNLAGYTF. The CDR3 bases are TGTGCCACCAGCATAATCGGTAACCTCGCGGGCTACACCTTC.

This clone was observed a few times. The chain couples TRBV13 to TRBJ1-6; D unclear. Germline values: CDR1 PRHDT, CDR2 FYEKMQ (reference sequence). This CDR3 is built from 14 residues. Trimming stripped 2 bases from V and 9 bases from J, with 11 bases between. CDR3 residues: CASSLLHPSSPLHF. The CDR3 nucleotides are TGTGCCAGCAGCTTACTTCACCCCAGTTCACCCCTCCACTTT.

The V gene is TRBV19, the J gene TRBJ2-1; 9 bases are shared with TRBD2. The trim removed 2 bases at V and 7 bases at J, leaving 6 bases unmatched. The germline CDR1 and CDR2 sequences are LNHDA and SQIVND (reference sequence). The CDR3 extends over 15 amino acids. CDR3 sequence reads: CASSIKREAWNEQFF. The CDR3 DNA reads TGTGCCAGTAGTATAAAGCGGGAGGCCTGGAATGAGCAGTTCTTC. Supplemented by reference TRBV19 and TRBJ2-1, the full variable domain reads DGGITQSPKYLFRKEGQNVTLSCEQNLNHDAMYWYRQDPGQGLRLIYYSQIVNDFQKGDIAEGYSVSREKKESFPLTVTSAQKNPTAFYLCASSIKREAWNEQFFGPGTRLTVL.

This clone has just one count. The genes are TRBV7-2 and TRBJ1-2; 8 positions match TRBD1. The J segment lost 4 bases and the V segment lost 4 bases, leaving 17 bases of the junction unmatched. This CDR3 has 18 amino acids. CDR1 SGHTA and CDR2 FQGNSA come from the germline V gene. The CDR3 sequence is CASSWGQAVLQGSYGYTF. The CDR3, as DNA: TGTGCCAGCAGCTGGGGACAGGCCGTCCTACAGGGGTCCTATGGCTACACCTTC.

This clone has just a few counts. The rearrangement joins TRBV29-1 to TRBJ1-4, with D possibly TRBD1 on 5 matching bases. The CDR3 length is 11 residues. Germline CDR1 and CDR2: SQVTM and ANQGSEA. Trimming took off 7 bases at V and 13 bases at J, with 16 bases between the two ends. The CDR3 DNA reads TGCAGCGGAATTCTAGGCAGGGTACTGTTTTTT. This translates into CSGILGRVLFF.

The J gene is TRBJ1-2, the V gene TRBV6-6; D remains ambiguous. V lost 6 bases to trimming and J lost 5 bases, with 22 bases between them. Germline assignment: CDR1 MNHNY and CDR2 SVGAGI (reference sequence). The length of the CDR3 is 16 residues. This CDR3 reads CASRPRGRSATYGYTF. For the CDR3, the DNA is TGTGCCAGCAGACCCCGAGGGCGGAGCGCGACTTATGGCTACACCTTC.

The chain combines TRBV5-1 with TRBJ2-3; 8 bases match TRBD1. This CDR3 is 16 amino acids long. The trim removed 4 bases at V and 5 bases at J, leaving 12 bases unmatched. Germline CDR1 SGHRS, CDR2 YFSETQ. The CDR3 nucleotides are TGCGCCAGCAGCGTGGGGACAGGCCGAAGCGGAGATACGCAGTATTTT. Protein product: CASSVGTGRSGDTQYF.

The genes are TRBV9 and TRBJ2-1, with TRBD1 as a possible D gene (6 bases). The CDR3 runs to 14 residues. Germline V gene sequence: CDR1 SGDLS, CDR2 YYNGEE. The V gene lost 0 bases and the J gene lost 8 bases, with 12 bases spanning the gap. The CDR3 region is CASSVVAGVDEQFF. The CDR3 coding sequence is TGTGCCAGCAGCGTAGTGGCAGGGGTCGATGAGCAGTTCTTC.

V gene TRBV4-2 combines with J gene TRBJ1-1; D might be TRBD1 (5 bases). Trimming removed 5 bases from V and 6 bases from J, with 13 bases in between. The CDR3 consists of 13 residues. Germline V CDR1 and CDR2: LGHNA, YNFKEQ. The CDR3 loop is CASSSRQIPEAFF. The CDR3 nucleotides read TGTGCCAGCAGCTCGCGACAGATTCCTGAAGCTTTCTTT.

The genes are TRBV10-1 and TRBJ1-1; possible D gene TRBD1, 6 bases. Germline assignment: CDR1 WNHNN and CDR2 SYGVQD (reference sequence). Trimming shortened V by 6 bases and J by 1 base, and 9 bases separated the two germline ends. This CDR3 contains 13 residues. The CDR3 sequence: CASRTGPNTEAFF. CDR3 DNA: TGCGCCAGCAGGACAGGTCCGAACACTGAAGCTTTCTTT.

The rearrangement links TRBV19 to TRBJ1-5, with no clear D. This CDR3 region has 12 residues. The ends were cut back, 8 bases at V and 9 bases at J, with 14 bases in the middle. The germline gives CDR1 LNHDA, CDR2 SQIVND (reference sequence). CDR3: CASYTPGLPQHF. In DNA, the CDR3 is TGTGCCAGTTATACACCGGGTTTGCCCCAGCATTTT.

The chain uses TRBV4-1 and TRBJ1-2, with 10 bases aligning to TRBD1. The ends lost 1 base at V and 4 bases at J; junction bases unmatched: 18. CDR1 and CDR2 (germline): MGHRA, YSYEKL. This CDR3 spans 20 amino acids. CDR3 region: CASSQGPPEGQGSSAYGYTF. The CDR3 nucleotides are TGCGCCAGCAGCCAAGGCCCCCCGGAGGGACAGGGGTCGAGTGCCTATGGCTACACCTTC.

This clone has ten or more counts. J is TRBJ1-5 and V is TRBV5-1; possibly TRBD1 for D (6 bases). The germline V gene encodes CDR1 SGHRS and CDR2 YFSETQ. Trimming cost V 0 bases and J 8 bases, with 12 bases left between them. The CDR3 is made up of 14 amino acids. CDR3 DNA sequence: TGCGCCAGCAGCTTGGCGGGGGGCGGTGAGCCCCAGCATTTT. Encoded protein: CASSLAGGGEPQHF. Drawing the rest from reference TRBV5-1 and TRBJ1-5, the complete variable domain is KAGVTQTPRYLIKTRGQQVTLSCSPISGHRSVSWYQQTPGQGLQFLFEYFSETQRNKGNFPGRFSGRQFSNSRSEMNVSTLELGDSALYLCASSLAGGGEPQHFGDGTRLSIL.

The chain is built from TRBV14 and TRBJ2-1; D not resolved. Germline CDR1 SGHDN, CDR2 FVKESK. The CDR3 has 12 residues. The V gene lost 4 bases and the J gene lost 6 bases, with 7 bases spanning the gap. The CDR3 loop reads CASSPNFNEQFF. The CDR3 bases are TGTGCCAGCAGCCCCAACTTCAATGAGCAGTTCTTC.

The chain has TRBV11-3 and TRBJ2-3; 12 nucleotides agree with TRBD2. The CDR3 runs 14 residues. Losses at the gene ends were 3 bases for V and 5 bases for J; bases not matched to a gene: 0. Germline V gives CDR1 SGHNT, CDR2 YENEEA. CDR3 amino acids: CASSLGLAGDTQYF. CDR3 bases: TGTGCCAGCAGCTTGGGACTAGCGGGAGATACGCAGTATTTT.

The V call is TRBV25-1, the J call TRBJ1-1, with D possibly matching TRBD1 (6 bases). The CDR3 runs to 12 residues. Between the trimmed V and J ends, which lost 8 bases and 5 bases, there was a span of 12 bases. Germline V CDR1 and CDR2: MGHDK, SYGVNS. The CDR3 region is CASAGVRTEAFF. The CDR3 DNA reads TGTGCCAGCGCAGGGGTGCGGACTGAAGCTTTCTTT.

V and J are TRBV5-6 and TRBJ1-3, with D unresolved. Trimming shortened V by 0 bases and J by 2 bases, and 6 bases separated the two germline ends. Germline V CDR1 and CDR2: SGHDT, YYEEEE. This CDR3 comprises 14 residues. The CDR3 nucleotides are TGTGCCAGCAGCTTGGCTACCCCTGGAAACACCATATATTTT. This translates into CASSLATPGNTIYF.

The chain employs TRBV15 and TRBJ1-5; D ambiguous. The CDR3 consists of 15 residues. Trimming left V 3 bases short and J 0 bases short, with 9 bases between. Germline CDR1 LNHNV, CDR2 YYDKDF (reference sequence). CDR3: CATSRGHTSNQPQHF. The DNA of the CDR3 is TGTGCCACCAGCAGGGGCCATACTAGCAATCAGCCCCAGCATTTT.

This rearrangement joins TRBV29-1 to TRBJ2-3; the match to TRBD2 covers 13 bases. CDR1 is SQVTM, CDR2 ANQGSEA, per germline. Losses at the gene ends were 6 bases for V and 3 bases for J; bases not matched to a gene: 3. CDR3 length: 14 residues. Here the CDR3 reads CSVRTSGSTDTQYF. For the CDR3, the DNA is TGCAGCGTAAGGACTAGCGGGAGTACAGATACGCAGTATTTT.